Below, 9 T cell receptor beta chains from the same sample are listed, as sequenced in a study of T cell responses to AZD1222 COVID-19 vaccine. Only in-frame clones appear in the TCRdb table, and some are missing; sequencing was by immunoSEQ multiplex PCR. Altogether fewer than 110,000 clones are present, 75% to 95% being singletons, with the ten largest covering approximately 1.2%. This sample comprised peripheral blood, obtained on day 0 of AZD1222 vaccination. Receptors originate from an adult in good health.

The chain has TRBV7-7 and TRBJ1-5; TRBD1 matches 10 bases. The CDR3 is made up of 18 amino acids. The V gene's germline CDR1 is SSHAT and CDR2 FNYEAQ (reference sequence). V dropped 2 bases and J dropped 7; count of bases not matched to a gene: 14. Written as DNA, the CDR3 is TGTGCCAGCAGCTTATCTAGGCGGACAGGGGGAGGAGGGCAGCCCCAGCATTTT. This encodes CASSLSRRTGGGGQPQHF. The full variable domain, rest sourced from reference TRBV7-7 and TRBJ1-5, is GAGVSQSPRYKVTKRGQDVTLRCDPISSHATLYWYQQALGQGPEFLTYFNYEAQPDKSGLPSDRFSAERPEGSISTLTIQRTEQRDSAMYRCASSLSRRTGGGGQPQHFGDGTRLSIL.

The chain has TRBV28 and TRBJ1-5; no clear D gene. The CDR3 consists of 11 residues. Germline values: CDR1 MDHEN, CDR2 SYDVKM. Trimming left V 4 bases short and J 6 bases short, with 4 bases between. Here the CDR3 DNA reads TGTGCCAGCAGTTCGTCTCAGCCCCAGCATTTT. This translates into CASSSSQPQHF. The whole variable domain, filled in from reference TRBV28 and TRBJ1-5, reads DVKVTQSSRYLVKRTGEKVFLECVQDMDHENMFWYRQDPGLGLRLIYFSYDVKMKEKGDIPEGYSVSREKKERFSLILESASTNQTSMYLCASSSSQPQHFGDGTRLSIL.

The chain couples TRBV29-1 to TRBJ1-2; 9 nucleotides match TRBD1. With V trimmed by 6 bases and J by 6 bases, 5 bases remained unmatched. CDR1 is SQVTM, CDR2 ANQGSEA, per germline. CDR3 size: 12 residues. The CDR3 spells CSVAGQGNGYTF. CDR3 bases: TGCAGCGTCGCGGGACAGGGAAATGGCTACACCTTC.

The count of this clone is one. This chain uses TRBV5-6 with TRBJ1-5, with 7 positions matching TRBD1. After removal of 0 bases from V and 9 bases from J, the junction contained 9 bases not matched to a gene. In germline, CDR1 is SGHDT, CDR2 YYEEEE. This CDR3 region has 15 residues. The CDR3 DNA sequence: TGTGCCAGCAGCTTGGGACAGGGAGTTTGGGTGCCCCAGCATTTT. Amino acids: CASSLGQGVWVPQHF. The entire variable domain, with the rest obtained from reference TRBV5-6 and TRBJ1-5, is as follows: DAGVTQSPTHLIKTRGQQVTLRCSPKSGHDTVSWYQQALGQGPQFIFQYYEEEERQRGNFPDRFSGHQFPNYSSELNVNALLLGDSALYLCASSLGQGVWVPQHFGDGTRLSIL.

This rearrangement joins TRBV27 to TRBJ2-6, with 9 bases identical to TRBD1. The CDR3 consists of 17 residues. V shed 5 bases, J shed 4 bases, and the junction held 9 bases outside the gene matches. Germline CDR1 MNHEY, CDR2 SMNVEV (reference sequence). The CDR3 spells CASSQIQGALGANVLTF. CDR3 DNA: TGTGCCAGCAGTCAAATACAGGGGGCGCTGGGGGCCAACGTCCTGACTTTC.

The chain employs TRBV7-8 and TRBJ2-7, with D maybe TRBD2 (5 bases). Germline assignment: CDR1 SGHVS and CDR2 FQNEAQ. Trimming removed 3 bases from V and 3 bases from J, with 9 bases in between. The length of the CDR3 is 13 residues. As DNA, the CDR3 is TGTGCCAGCAGCTTCGGAGGTTACTACGAGCAGTACTTC. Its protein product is CASSFGGYYEQYF.

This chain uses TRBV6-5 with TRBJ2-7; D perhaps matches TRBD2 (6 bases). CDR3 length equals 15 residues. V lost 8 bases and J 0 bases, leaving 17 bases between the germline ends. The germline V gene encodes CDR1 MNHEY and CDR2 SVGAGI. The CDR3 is CASRHRGETSYEQYF. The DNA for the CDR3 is TGTGCCAGCCGCCATCGCGGGGAAACCTCCTACGAGCAGTACTTC.

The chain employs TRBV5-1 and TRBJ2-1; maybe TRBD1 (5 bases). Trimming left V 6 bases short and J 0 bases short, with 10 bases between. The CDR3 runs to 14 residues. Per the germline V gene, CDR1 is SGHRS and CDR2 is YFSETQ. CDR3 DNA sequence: TGCGCCAGCACTGACAGTAGCTCCTACAATGAGCAGTTCTTC. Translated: CASTDSSSYNEQFF. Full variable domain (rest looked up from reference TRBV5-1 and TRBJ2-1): KAGVTQTPRYLIKTRGQQVTLSCSPISGHRSVSWYQQTPGQGLQFLFEYFSETQRNKGNFPGRFSGRQFSNSRSEMNVSTLELGDSALYLCASTDSSSYNEQFFGPGTRLTVL.

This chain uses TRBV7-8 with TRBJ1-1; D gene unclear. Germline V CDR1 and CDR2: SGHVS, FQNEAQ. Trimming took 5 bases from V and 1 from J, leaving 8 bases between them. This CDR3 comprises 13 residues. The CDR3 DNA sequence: TGTGCCAGCAGCCCAGGTCAGAACACTGAAGCTTTCTTT. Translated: CASSPGQNTEAFF.